What follows describes a single T cell receptor (beta chain). Original analysis: Researchers report that nucleated cell counts were estimated from reference gene primer amplification. TCRdb's copy holds only in-frame clones and misses some; the assay was immunoSEQ multiplex PCR. V, J and clone size reflect that table, while D and trimming were determined from the DNA. The sample carries 80,000 to 90,000 clones, about 80% recorded once. This record comes from a study of blood T cell repertoires in COVID-19. Study-level information: From the United States, Italy and Spain came samples of acute and convalescent COVID-19. PBMCs, B-cell-depleted T cells, or T cells were the source of the cDNA or gDNA that made up the material.

From germline, CDR1 is LNHDA and CDR2 SQIVND (reference sequence). CDR3 length: 17 amino acids. V lost 3 bases to trimming and J lost 11 bases, with 25 bases between them. Sequenced: peripheral blood. This chain uses TRBV19 with TRBJ1-4; perhaps TRBD1 as D (6 bases). This clonotype originated in a woman in her 70s with acute or convalescent COVID-19. The chain's CDR3 is CASSIGPRRGVLEKLFF. CDR3 coding DNA: TGTGCCAGTAGTATTGGCCCCCGCAGGGGTGTTTTAGAGAAACTGTTTTTT.